The entry that follows covers one T cell receptor (beta chain) sequence. The antigen is not known. CDR3 length: 14 amino acids. Germline-derived CDR1 and CDR2 are SGHDN and FVKESK. V was shortened by 1 base and J by 3 bases, with 9 bases between the two germline ends. The sample is drawn from a study of cytomegalovirus exposure and HLA in healthy donors. PCR involved 60 Vbeta and 13 Jbeta primers. Assay used: immunoSEQ multiplex PCR; TCRdb lists only in-frame clones, some missing. The repertoire includes 200,000 or so clones, 80% to 85% of them detected once, and 0.25% to 0.3% sits in the top ten. Study findings and constraints: In most subjects, TCR beta sequences reportedly gave accurate predictions of HLA-A and HLA-B alleles. A prior analysis recorded that most TCR beta V segments were productive about 87% or about 30% of the time.

Donors sampled were nominally healthy, though unrecorded immune exposures were likely. This clonotype originated in a boy aged 5-17 years in good health and CMV-seronegative. The source material was PBMCs. The V and J genes are TRBV14 and TRBJ1-2; D unresolved. CDR3 bases: TGTGCCAGCAGCCAAGGGGCAGCCTACTATGGCTACACCTTC. This translates into CASSQGAAYYGYTF.